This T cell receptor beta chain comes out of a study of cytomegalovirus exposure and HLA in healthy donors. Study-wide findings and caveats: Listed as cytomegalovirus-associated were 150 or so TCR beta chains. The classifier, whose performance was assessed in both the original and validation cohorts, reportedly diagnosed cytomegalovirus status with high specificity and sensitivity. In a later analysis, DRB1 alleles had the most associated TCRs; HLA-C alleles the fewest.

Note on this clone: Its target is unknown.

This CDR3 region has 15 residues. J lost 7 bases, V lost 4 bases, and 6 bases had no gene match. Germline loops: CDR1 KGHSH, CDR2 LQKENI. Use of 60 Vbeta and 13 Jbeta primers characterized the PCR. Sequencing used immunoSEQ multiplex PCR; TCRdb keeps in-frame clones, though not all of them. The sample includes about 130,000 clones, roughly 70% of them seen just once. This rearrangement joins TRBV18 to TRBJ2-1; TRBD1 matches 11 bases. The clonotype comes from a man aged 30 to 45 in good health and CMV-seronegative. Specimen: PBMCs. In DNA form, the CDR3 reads TGTGCCAGCTCACAGGGGACAGGGGGGATGAATGAGCAGTTCTTC. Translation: CASSQGTGGMNEQFF.